This T cell receptor (beta chain) was obtained from a study of blood T cell repertoires in COVID-19. Turning to the study itself: Acute and convalescent COVID-19 samples came from the United States, Italy and Spain.

Per the germline V gene, CDR1 is LGHDT and CDR2 is YNNKEL (reference sequence). V was pared by 0 bases and J by 2 bases, with 11 bases between. CDR3 length: 16 amino acids. As processed by the authors: The assay estimated nucleated cells by amplifying reference gene primers. Repertoires were generated with immunoSEQ multiplex PCR, while TCRdb's copy carries only in-frame clones and drops some. That table is the source of V, J and clone size, and D and trimming were worked out from the DNA. The sample records fewer than 400,000 clones, 85% to 90% being singletons. This clone appeared a single time. This receptor was taken from a woman aged 30 to 39 with COVID-19, enrolled during active disease. Sequenced sample: peripheral blood. The J gene is TRBJ2-1, the V gene TRBV3-1 (or the pseudogene TRBV3-2), with D perhaps TRBD1 (6 bases). This chain's CDR3 is CASSQEGTRTYNEQFF. The CDR3 DNA follows: TGTGCCAGCAGCCAAGAAGGGACACGTACCTACAATGAGCAGTTCTTC.